This passage covers 19 T cell receptor beta chains from one sample sequenced in a study of blood T cell repertoires in COVID-19. Profiling relied on immunoSEQ multiplex PCR, and the TCRdb table lists in-frame clones only, not all of them. The sample yields about 160,000 clones, roughly 88% seen once. The sequenced sample was peripheral blood. The source of these receptors is a man between 18 and 35 years old with acute or convalescent COVID-19.

On this clone itself: The sample carries other DNA sequences with the same CDR3. The rearrangement uses TRBV9 and TRBJ1-1; no clear D. Trimming pared 1 base from V and 6 bases from J, leaving 13 bases between. Germline CDR1 is SGDLS and CDR2 is YYNGEE. CDR3 length equals 14 residues. CDR3 nucleotide sequence: TGTGCCAGCAGCGTAAACGACGGCGGCGCTGAAGCTTTCTTT. Translation: CASSVNDGGAEAFF.

CDR3 in amino acids: CASSEIQGTIYF. The CDR3 coding sequence is TGTGCCAGCAGTGAGATTCAGGGCACCATATATTTT. The chain has TRBV6-1 and TRBJ1-3, with a weak D call TRBD1 (5 bases). V was trimmed by 3 bases and J by 9 bases, leaving 9 bases between them. In germline, CDR1 is MNHNS, CDR2 SASEGT. This CDR3 is 12 amino acids long.

The V and J genes are TRBV9 and TRBJ1-1; weak D call: TRBD1 (5 bases). This CDR3 comprises 13 residues. Germline V gene sequence: CDR1 SGDLS, CDR2 YYNGEE. V lost 3 bases to trimming and J lost 4 bases, with 10 bases between them. DNA of the CDR3: TGTGCCAGCAGCGCCGGGGGTACCACTGAAGCTTTCTTT. Translated, it gives CASSAGGTTEAFF.

The J gene is TRBJ1-1, the V gene TRBV29-1; D may be TRBD1 (5 bases). V lost 3 bases and J 5 bases, leaving 10 bases between the germline ends. The CDR3 has 12 amino acids. Germline loops: CDR1 SQVTM, CDR2 ANQGSEA. The CDR3 sequence is CSVEGGGTEAFF. CDR3 coding DNA: TGCAGCGTTGAGGGGGGGGGAACTGAAGCTTTCTTT.

The chain has TRBV4-2 and TRBJ1-2, with a possible D match to TRBD1 (6 bases). V lost 0 bases to trimming and J lost 8 bases, with 16 bases between them. This CDR3 region has 15 residues. Germline V CDR1 and CDR2: LGHNA, YNFKEQ. The CDR3 DNA follows: TGTGCCAGCAGCCAAGATCCGGACAGCCCTTGGGGCTACACCTTC. Amino acid sequence: CASSQDPDSPWGYTF.

This sequence joins TRBV25-1 and TRBJ1-3; a weak D match, TRBD1 (5 bases). The CDR3 runs to 16 residues. CDR1 is MGHDK, CDR2 SYGVNS, per germline. Trimming cost V 6 bases and J 0 bases, with 15 bases left between them. The CDR3 region has the DNA TGTGCCAGCAGACCGCAACAGGTTAACTCTGGAAACACCATATATTTT. It translates to CASRPQQVNSGNTIYF.

The chain combines TRBV6-2 or TRBV6-3 with TRBJ1-6; D perhaps matches TRBD1 (6 bases). V shed 2 bases and J shed 6 bases, with 8 bases lying between them. The length of the CDR3 is 14 residues. Germline loops: CDR1 MNHEY, CDR2 SVGEGT. CDR3 in DNA: TGTGCCAGCAGTTACGCCAGGGGTAATTCACCCCTCCACTTT. This translates into CASSYARGNSPLHF.

The V call is TRBV2, the J call TRBJ1-5; D is ambiguous. There are 16 residues in the CDR3. V gave up 3 bases and J gave up 1 base, with 13 bases separating them. Germline loops: CDR1 SNHLY, CDR2 FYNNEI. The DNA for the CDR3 is TGTGCCAGCAGTGAGTCTAGGAGGTCGAGCAATCAGCCCCAGCATTTT. It yields the protein CASSESRRSSNQPQHF.

The chain combines TRBV7-9 with TRBJ1-5; D is unresolved. V was pared by 5 bases and J by 11 bases, with 19 bases between. The CDR3 loop spans 14 amino acids. CDR1 and CDR2 from the germline V gene are SEHNR and FQNEAQ (reference sequence). CDR3 DNA sequence: TGTGCCAGCAGCCATAGTTCCGTGTCGGGTGCCCAGCATTTT. Translating gives CASSHSSVSGAQHF.

The chain combines TRBV5-1 with TRBJ1-3; 8 nucleotides line up with TRBD1. V shed 4 bases, J shed 2 bases, and the junction held 14 bases outside the gene matches. This CDR3 is built from 18 residues. Germline V gene lookup returns CDR1 SGHRS and CDR2 YFSETQ. CDR3 DNA sequence: TGCGCCAGCAGCCCCCGAGACTACAGGGGGGGTACTGGAAACACCATATATTTT. Protein: CASSPRDYRGGTGNTIYF. The full variable domain, in which reference TRBV5-1 and TRBJ1-3 provide the parts outside the CDR3, is KAGVTQTPRYLIKTRGQQVTLSCSPISGHRSVSWYQQTPGQGLQFLFEYFSETQRNKGNFPGRFSGRQFSNSRSEMNVSTLELGDSALYLCASSPRDYRGGTGNTIYFGEGSWLTVV.

The chain employs TRBV7-9 and TRBJ2-5, with D possibly being TRBD2 (5 bases). The CDR3 extends over 14 amino acids. Trimming cost V 4 bases and J 1 base, with 10 bases left between them. From germline, CDR1 is SEHNR and CDR2 FQNEAQ (reference sequence). CDR3 in amino acids: CASSYTRSQETQYF. Here the CDR3 DNA reads TGTGCCAGCAGCTACACTAGGTCCCAAGAGACCCAGTACTTC. Using reference TRBV7-9 and TRBJ2-5 for the parts outside the CDR3, the full variable domain is DTGVSQNPRHKITKRGQNVTFRCDPISEHNRLYWYRQTLGQGPEFLTYFQNEAQLEKSRLLSDRFSAERPKGSFSTLEIQRTEQGDSAMYLCASSYTRSQETQYFGPGTRLLVL.

The chain couples TRBV30 to TRBJ1-2, with a tentative D call TRBD1 (6 bases). The germline V gene encodes CDR1 GTSNPN and CDR2 SVGIG (reference sequence). Trimming cost V 2 bases and J 0 bases, with 13 bases left between them. The CDR3 has 15 residues. CDR3 in amino acids: CAWSWTEQANYGYTF. Here the CDR3 DNA reads TGTGCCTGGAGTTGGACAGAACAAGCTAACTATGGCTACACCTTC.

On this clone itself: The junction departs from germline at one end; a sequencing error may be responsible. The chain links TRBV5-1 to TRBJ1-1; D unclear. CDR1 is SGHRS and CDR2 is YFSETQ in the germline V gene. The CDR3 is made up of 14 amino acids. This chain's CDR3 is CASRFTFMNTEAFF. CDR3 coding DNA: TGCGCCAGCCGCTTCACATTTATGAACACTGAAGCTTTCTTT.

The rearrangement joins TRBV5-8 to TRBJ1-1, with TRBD1 as a possible D gene (5 bases). The CDR3 is 14 residues long. Trimming left V 4 bases short and J 7 bases short, with 17 bases between. The germline V gene encodes CDR1 SGHTS and CDR2 YDEGEE. The CDR3 sequence: CASSGARVTDEAFF. DNA for the CDR3: TGTGCCAGCAGCGGGGCCAGGGTTACAGATGAAGCTTTCTTT.

This clone was seen a single time. The chain's CDR3 is CASKLVSYNEQFF. The CDR3 DNA is TGTGCCAGCAAACTGGTCTCCTACAATGAGCAGTTCTTC. V is TRBV6-5 and J is TRBJ2-1; D uncertain. V was cut by 7 bases and J by 0 bases, with 7 bases left in between. Germline-derived CDR1 and CDR2 are MNHEY and SVGAGI. The CDR3 covers 13 residues.

The chain employs TRBV27 and TRBJ1-2; 10 bases fit TRBD1. V shed 5 bases, J shed 7 bases, and the junction held 10 bases outside the gene matches. Germline V gene sequence: CDR1 MNHEY, CDR2 SMNVEV (reference sequence). The CDR3 extends over 15 amino acids. CDR3 region: CASSHRGQGSGGYTF. CDR3 nucleotide sequence: TGTGCCAGCAGTCACCGGGGACAGGGGAGTGGTGGCTACACCTTC.

This chain joins TRBV2 and TRBJ1-1; TRBD1 matches at 8 bases. The CDR3 is 14 residues long. V trimming: 4 bases; J trimming: 4 bases; junction bases outside the gene matches: 5. Germline V lookup: CDR1 SNHLY, CDR2 FYNNEI. CDR3 sequence reads: CASSGTGYGTEAFF. DNA for the CDR3: TGTGCCAGCAGTGGGACAGGGTACGGCACTGAAGCTTTCTTT. Together with reference TRBV2 and TRBJ1-1, the CDR3 gives the full variable domain: EPEVTQTPSHQVTQMGQEVILRCVPISNHLYFYWYRQILGQKVEFLVSFYNNEISEKSEIFDDQFSVERPDGSNFTLKIRSTKLEDSAMYFCASSGTGYGTEAFFGQGTRLTVV.

The chain couples TRBV27 to TRBJ2-5; 7 bases map to TRBD1. Germline V gene sequence: CDR1 MNHEY, CDR2 SMNVEV (reference sequence). The V segment lost 0 bases and the J segment 2 bases; nucleotides outside the gene matches: 9. This CDR3 has 17 amino acids. CDR3 sequence: CASSLSNRGIRQETQYF. CDR3 bases: TGTGCCAGCAGTTTATCGAACAGGGGAATACGGCAAGAGACCCAGTACTTC.

This clone was observed a handful of times. This chain's CDR3 is CASSGGGFNTEAFF. DNA of the CDR3: TGTGCCAGCAGCGGGGGGGGATTCAACACTGAAGCTTTCTTT. The chain carries TRBV3-1 (or the pseudogene TRBV3-2) and TRBJ1-1; a weak D match, TRBD1 (5 bases). CDR3 length: 14 residues. The germline gives CDR1 LGHDT, CDR2 YNNKEL (reference sequence). V lost 5 bases, J lost 2 bases, and 12 bases lay in between.